This note documents a single T cell receptor (beta chain) sequence. Template material for each sample was 550 to 700 ng of bulk tumor genomic DNA. Several far-apart biopsies were taken per primary tumor during surgery. The cohort was untreated, with newly diagnosed non-small cell lung cancer undergoing curative surgery. TCR beta CDR3 was amplified by multiplex PCR using 32 V and 13 J primers. TCRdb recomputed calls from the multiplex PCR reads with MiXCR, one row per CDR3 protein. The data contain 8,500 to 11,000 distinct CDR3 sequences, around 17% of them singletons. This CDR3 is 16 amino acids long. From germline, CDR1 is SGHVS and CDR2 FQNEAQ. J lost 2 bases, V lost 5 bases, and 8 bases had no gene match. The data belong to a study of immune heterogeneity within non-small cell lung tumors.

V and J are TRBV7-8 and TRBJ1-3, with 8 bases identical to TRBD1. The receptor comes from a man in his forties or fifties with non-small cell lung cancer. Source material: lung tumor tissue. The CDR3 reads CASSLPGTGPGNTIYF. CDR3 bases: TGTGCCAGCAGCCTACCCGGGACAGGACCTGGAAACACCATATATTTT.